This TCR beta chain was observed in a study of control samples from healthy donors and cancer patients. This clone was seen only once. Compared with germline, one end of the junction differs, possibly owing to a read error. TCRdb's copy holds only in-frame clones and misses some; the assay was immunoSEQ multiplex PCR. The data contain roughly 370,000 clones, around 90% of them seen just once; the ten biggest clones take up around 6.5%. Sequencing was carried out using PBMCs. This TCR was sampled from a middle-aged man with head and neck cancer.

The CDR3 coding sequence is TGTGCCAGCACCCAAGGGGGAGCGAACACCGGGGAGCTGTTTTTT. Translated, it gives CASTQGGANTGELFF. The chain couples TRBV14 to TRBJ2-2, with D perhaps TRBD1 (6 bases). This CDR3 region has 15 residues. Germline CDR1 SGHDN, CDR2 FVKESK. The full variable domain, completed using reference TRBV14 and TRBJ2-2, is EAGVTQFPSHSVIEKGQTVTLRCDPISGHDNLYWYRRVMGKEIKFLLHFVKESKQDESGMPNNRFLAERTGGTYSTLKVQPAELEDSGVYFCASTQGGANTGELFFGEGSRLTVL.